The clone carrying this TCR beta chain was seen only a few times. The antigen remains unidentified. At one of its ends the junction is not consistent with the germline gene, which may arise from a read error. This specimen belongs to a study of T cells in Graves' hyperthyroidism and ophthalmopathy. Whole-study findings and limits: Ophthalmopathy was predicted by the model a median of approximately 6 months ahead of onset. Among thyroid clonotypes expanded above 0.001, most also appeared in blood.

RNA transcripts gave rise to amplified TCR beta CDR3 regions. An initial round of RT-PCR targeting the TCR CDR3 relied on the HTBI primer set. A single record per CDR3 protein comes from TCRdb applying MiXCR to the multiplex PCR reads. The table lists 370,000 or so distinct CDR3 sequences, roughly 25% of them singletons. There are 15 residues in the CDR3. CDR1 is SEHNR, CDR2 FQNEAQ, per germline (reference sequence). Among the patients, aged 18 to 65, hyperthyroidism was newly diagnosed and had lasted under 2 months. In making diagnoses, clinical symptoms, serum thyroxine and TRAb, thyroid ultrasound and orbital computed tomography were all used.

Sequenced: blood. V and J are TRBV7-9 and TRBJ2-1, with 7 bases lining up with TRBD1. This TCR was recovered from a man in his fifties with Graves' hyperthyroidism. CDR3 in amino acids: CASLDRDSSYNEQSF. The CDR3 DNA reads TGTGCCAGCCTGGACCGGGACAGCTCCTACAATGAGCAGTCCTTC. The full variable domain, rest sourced from reference TRBV7-9 and TRBJ2-1, is DTGVSQNPRHKITKRGQNVTFRCDPISEHNRLYWYRQTLGQGPEFLTYFQNEAQLEKSRLLSDRFSAERPKGSFSTLEIQRTEQGDSAMYLCASLDRDSSYNEQSFGPGTRLTVL.